This TCR beta chain stems from a study of blood T cells in healthy people across ages. As for the study in general: About one barcoded TCR beta cDNA was captured per two T cells. Notes on the study in general: A strong correlation between TCR beta diversity and naive T cell percentage was seen.

The J segment lost 0 bases and the V segment lost 1 base, leaving 18 bases of the junction unmatched. This CDR3 spans 21 amino acids. Germline assignment: CDR1 LNHNV and CDR2 YYDKDF (reference sequence). PCR was performed a second time for about 7 to 11 cycles using a sample-barcoded 5' primer and a J-beta primer mix. One entry per CDR3 protein, called by TCRdb with MiXCR from the 5' RACE reads. The table lists around 1,800,000 distinct CDR3 sequences, about two fifths of them singletons. PBMCs, at least 7 million per sample, were isolated. Concerning this clonotype: Its cognate antigen is unknown.

The specimen sequenced was blood. The chain has TRBV15 and TRBJ2-7, with 10 bases matching TRBD2. This TCR derives from a human donor in good health. CDR3 residues: CATSRVSSVAGGRSSSYEQYF. DNA of the CDR3: TGTGCCACCAGCAGAGTTAGTTCGGTAGCGGGGGGACGATCGAGCTCCTACGAGCAGTACTTC.